The T cell receptor (beta chain) under discussion was sequenced for a study of molecular identifiers for immune sequencing clone quantification. Study at large: Four of five RNA aliquots from around 20,000 or 100,000 naive CD8 T cells were sequenced. Broader study findings: Whereas naive cells kept under 1% of molecules in clones above 20 RNA copies, such clones held over 98% in effectors.

This clonotype was detected ten times or more. Its specificity is unknown. With RNA at 10%, 30% or 50%, naive CD8 libraries came from approximately 20,000 to 1,000,000 sorted cells. TCRdb redid the calling of the PCR reads with MiXCR, one entry per CDR3 protein. The sample holds fewer than 30,000 distinct CDR3 sequences, roughly a sixth seen once. J was trimmed by 5 bases and V by 5 bases; bases with no gene match: 8. There are 15 residues in the CDR3. Germline lookup yields CDR1 SGHNT and CDR2 YENEEA. V is TRBV11-3 and J is TRBJ2-7, with TRBD1 matching 11 bases. The TCR comes from a human donor in good health. Some libraries in this study had Jurkat cell RNA spiked in. Material for sequencing was naive CD8+ T cells from blood, with Jurkat cell RNA spiked in. Sample subset: FACS-sorted CD8+CD4-CCR7+CD45RA+ naive T cells. CDR3 in amino acids: CASSPRTGGGNEQYF. Written as DNA, the CDR3 is TGTGCCAGCAGCCCTCGGACAGGGGGCGGAAACGAGCAGTACTTC.